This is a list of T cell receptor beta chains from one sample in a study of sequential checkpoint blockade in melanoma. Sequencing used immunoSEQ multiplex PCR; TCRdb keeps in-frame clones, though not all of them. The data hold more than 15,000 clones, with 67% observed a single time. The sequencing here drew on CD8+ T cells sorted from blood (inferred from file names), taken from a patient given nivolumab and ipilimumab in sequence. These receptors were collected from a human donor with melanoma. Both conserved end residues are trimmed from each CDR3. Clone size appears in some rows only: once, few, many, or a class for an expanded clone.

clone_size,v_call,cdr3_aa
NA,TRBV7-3,ASSTRQGADSPLH
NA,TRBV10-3,AISEAQGTYEQY
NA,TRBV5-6,ASSLGGYETQY
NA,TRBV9,ASSVPFGQDGYT
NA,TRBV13,ASSPALTGGKDTQY
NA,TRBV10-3,AISESPGQNTGELF
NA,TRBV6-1,ASSEAGQGANVLT
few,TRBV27,ASSDGEGSTNEKLF
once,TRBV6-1,ASSEFAGGTTEAF
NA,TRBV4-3,ASSQDPGSFSEQY
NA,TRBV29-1,SAFPEAVTHTQY
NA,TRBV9,ASSVVGVPAQH
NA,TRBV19,AAGRYTDTQY
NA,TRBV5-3,ARSCLLDRGNEKLF
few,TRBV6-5,ASSPSTGPYYGYT
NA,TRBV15,ATSVTGGDGAGELF
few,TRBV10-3,AIADTPVCT
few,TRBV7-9,ASGLTYGTEAF
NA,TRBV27,ATQTRGLEQY
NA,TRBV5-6,ASSLNREGTGELF
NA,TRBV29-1,STPGGRAEAF
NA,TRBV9,ASSVRQGEDAGNTIY